These 27 T cell receptor beta chains originate from one sample sequenced in a study of blood T cells in healthy people across ages. Primed by a sample-barcoded 5' primer and a J-beta primer mix, a second PCR proceeded for roughly 7 to 11 cycles. TCRdb re-derived calls from the 5' RACE reads in MiXCR, one entry per CDR3 protein. The sample yields about 1.1 million distinct CDR3 sequences, 35% to 40% seen once. The sequenced sample consisted of blood. These receptors originate from a man younger than 35 in good health.

The chain combines TRBV2 with TRBJ1-5; the D is unclear. This CDR3 is 12 amino acids long. Trimming removed 7 bases from V and 5 bases from J, with 9 bases in between. Per the germline V gene, CDR1 is SNHLY and CDR2 is FYNNEI. CDR3 sequence: CASTDGHQPQHF. DNA for the CDR3: TGTGCCAGCACCGACGGTCATCAGCCCCAGCATTTT.

The rearrangement links TRBV28 to TRBJ2-1; the match to TRBD2 covers 13 bases. CDR3 length: 19 amino acids. The germline CDR1 and CDR2 sequences are MDHEN and SYDVKM. The J segment lost 4 bases and the V segment lost 7 bases, leaving 16 bases of the junction unmatched. DNA for the CDR3: TGTGCCAGCACCATCCCAACCGGGACTAGCGGGACCAATTACAATGAGCAGTTCTTC. Protein sequence: CASTIPTGTSGTNYNEQFF.

Points on this clonotype: This is likely a read error, given that the CDR3 carries no conserved phenylalanine or tryptophan at its end. The chain has TRBV12-3 or TRBV12-4 and TRBJ2-1; a weak D match, TRBD2 (7 bases). CDR3 length: 13 residues. V was clipped by 5 bases and J by 9 bases, with 14 bases between them. This chain's CDR3 is CASSVGGPFEQFL. CDR3 coding DNA: TGTGCCAGCAGTGTGGGGGGGCCCTTTGAGCAGTTCTTA.

This clonotype has more than one count but fewer than ten. V gene TRBV27 combines with J gene TRBJ2-5, with a weak D call TRBD1 (5 bases). The CDR3 totals 16 residues. The V end was cut by 8 bases, the J end by 1 base, with 20 bases between. Germline values: CDR1 MNHEY, CDR2 SMNVEV (reference sequence). The CDR3 reads CASAERGPLGQETQYF. The CDR3 nucleotides are TGTGCCAGCGCCGAAAGGGGCCCCTTGGGCCAAGAGACCCAGTACTTC.

The rearrangement links TRBV29-1 to TRBJ1-2, with no clear D. Trimming left V 3 bases short and J 4 bases short, with 15 bases between. The CDR3 spans 14 residues. The germline V gene encodes CDR1 SQVTM and CDR2 ANQGSEA. CDR3 coding DNA: TGCAGCGTTGACAGTGGACCTTGGGCCTATGGCTACACCTTC. It codes for CSVDSGPWAYGYTF.

This chain connects TRBV4-3 to TRBJ2-3, with D tentatively TRBD2 (6 bases). CDR1 and CDR2 from the germline V gene are LGHNA and YSLEER. This CDR3 has 15 amino acids. V lost 7 bases, J lost 5 bases, and 19 bases lay in between. The CDR3 reads CASNRGGTGQDTQYF. DNA of the CDR3: TGCGCCAGCAACCGCGGCGGGACGGGCCAAGATACGCAGTATTTT.

This clonotype was detected only a few times. The chain links TRBV5-1 to TRBJ2-5; D call uncertain. The CDR3 contains 14 residues. CDR1 and CDR2 (germline): SGHRS, YFSETQ. The V end lost 0 bases, the J end lost 2 bases, and 8 bases lay between the germline ends. The CDR3 spells CASSLVWEQETQYF. The CDR3 DNA is TGCGCCAGCAGCTTGGTGTGGGAACAAGAGACCCAGTACTTC. The whole variable domain, remainder taken from reference TRBV5-1 and TRBJ2-5, is KAGVTQTPRYLIKTRGQQVTLSCSPISGHRSVSWYQQTPGQGLQFLFEYFSETQRNKGNFPGRFSGRQFSNSRSEMNVSTLELGDSALYLCASSLVWEQETQYFGPGTRLLVL.

The genes are TRBV3-1 and TRBJ1-2; D is unclear. CDR1 is LGHDT and CDR2 is YNNKEL in the germline V gene (reference sequence). V lost 6 bases and J lost 8, with 13 bases in between. The CDR3 is 12 amino acids. CDR3 nucleotides: TGTGCCAGCAGTTTCGGCTCGGGAGGCTACACCTTC. Amino acids: CASSFGSGGYTF. Using reference TRBV3-1 and TRBJ1-2 for the parts outside the CDR3, the full variable domain is DTAVSQTPKYLVTQMGNDKSIKCEQNLGHDTMYWYKQDSKKFLKIMFSYNNKELIINETVPNRFSPKSPDKAHLNLHINSLELGDSAVYFCASSFGSGGYTFGSGTRLTVV.

The table lists this clonotype with a few counts. V is TRBV7-2 and J is TRBJ2-5, with D unclear. V was clipped by 0 bases and J by 11 bases, with 13 bases between them. CDR3 length: 13 amino acids. Germline-derived CDR1 and CDR2 are SGHTA and FQGNSA. CDR3 in DNA: TGTGCCAGCAGCTTAGCACTAAGGAATGAGCAGTACTTC. Translating it yields CASSLALRNEQYF.

This clonotype has at least ten counts. This sequence joins TRBV6-6 and TRBJ2-3; D is undetermined. Trimming took off 2 bases at V and 6 bases at J, with 18 bases between the two ends. The CDR3 spans 16 residues. Germline-derived CDR1 and CDR2 are MNHNY and SVGAGI (reference sequence). Here the CDR3 reads CASSYPWNPLGDTQYF. The CDR3 coding sequence is TGTGCCAGCAGTTACCCGTGGAATCCACTCGGGGATACGCAGTATTTT.

The chain couples TRBV20-1 to TRBJ2-5; 10 bases are a match to TRBD2. The end of the DNA fits TRBJ2-7 better, so the J call may be wrong. This CDR3 is built from 15 residues. Looked up from germline, CDR1 is DFQATT and CDR2 is SNEGSKA (reference sequence). The CDR3 protein is CSATTSGSTSYEQYF. The DNA for the CDR3 is TGCAGTGCTACGACTAGCGGGTCCACCTCCTACGAGCAGTACTTC.

The chain joins TRBV27 to TRBJ1-5; D is perhaps TRBD1 (6 bases). The V end was cut by 2 bases, the J end by 0 bases, with 11 bases between. The CDR3 runs 16 residues. Germline lookup yields CDR1 MNHEY and CDR2 SMNVEV (reference sequence). CDR3: CASSLMGHNSNQPQHF. The CDR3 DNA is TGTGCCAGCAGTTTAATGGGACACAATAGCAATCAGCCCCAGCATTTT.

The chain joins TRBV20-1 to TRBJ2-7, with a possible D match to TRBD2 (6 bases). In germline, CDR1 is DFQATT, CDR2 SNEGSKA (reference sequence). The CDR3 covers 13 residues. V was clipped by 6 bases and J by 7 bases, with 19 bases between them. The CDR3 sequence: CSARRVNYNEQYF. The CDR3 bases are TGCAGTGCCCGGAGGGTCAACTACAATGAGCAGTACTTC.

Only a few counts were recorded for this clonotype. The chain combines TRBV6-6 with TRBJ1-2; D is unclear. In germline, CDR1 is MNHNY, CDR2 SVGAGI (reference sequence). Trimming cost V 5 bases and J 2 bases, with 12 bases left between them. The CDR3 has 14 amino acids. The CDR3 is CASSGFTPNYGYTF. CDR3 DNA: TGTGCCAGCAGTGGATTTACGCCGAACTATGGCTACACCTTC.

This clonotype showed up many times. The junction and the germline gene differ at one end; a read error may be behind it. The CDR3 DNA is TGTGCCAGCAGCTTAGTTCTGAACACTGAAGCTTTCTTT. Amino acids: CASSLVLNTEAFF. This sequence joins TRBV12-3 or TRBV12-4 and TRBJ1-1; D gene unclear. The CDR3 has 13 amino acids.

This clonotype was counted once. The genes are TRBV28 and TRBJ1-4; D is undetermined. Germline CDR1 MDHEN, CDR2 SYDVKM. The CDR3 is made up of 15 amino acids. With 6 bases removed from V and 0 bases from J, the gap between germline ends came to 11 bases. CDR3 protein: CASSYRYTTNEKLFF. For the CDR3, the DNA is TGTGCCAGCAGCTACCGGTACACAACTAATGAAAAACTGTTTTTT.

The chain carries TRBV27 and TRBJ2-1, with D possibly being TRBD2 (6 bases). The CDR3 is 14 amino acids. V lost 5 bases to trimming and J lost 4 bases, with 12 bases between them. CDR1 is MNHEY and CDR2 is SMNVEV in the germline V gene (reference sequence). In DNA, the CDR3 is TGTGCCAGCAGTGTATGGGACTCTTACAATGAGCAGTTCTTC. Translated: CASSVWDSYNEQFF.

This clonotype appeared many times. The genes are TRBV5-5 and TRBJ1-5; D gene uncertain. Trimming left V 0 bases short and J 3 bases short, with 7 bases between. Germline V gives CDR1 SGHKS, CDR2 YYEKEE (reference sequence). This CDR3 spans 14 amino acids. This CDR3 is CASSLDTLNQPQHF. In nucleotides, the CDR3 is TGTGCCAGCAGCTTGGACACCCTCAATCAGCCCCAGCATTTT.

The chain employs TRBV30 and TRBJ1-6, with D unresolved. V lost 0 bases to trimming and J lost 0 bases, with 9 bases between them. Germline V gene sequence: CDR1 GTSNPN, CDR2 SVGIG (reference sequence). The CDR3 covers 16 residues. The CDR3 bases are TGTGCCTGGAGTGTACCTCAGAGCTCCTATAATTCACCCCTCCACTTT. Its protein is CAWSVPQSSYNSPLHF.

This clonotype was seen only a few times. The rearrangement joins TRBV10-3 to TRBJ2-1; D gene ambiguous. The CDR3 consists of 13 residues. V lost 3 bases, J lost 9 bases, and 12 bases lay in between. Germline V gene data show CDR1 as ENHRY and CDR2 as SYGVKD. The CDR3 DNA follows: TGTGCCATCAGTGATAGACTGGTTGGTGAGCAGTTCTTC. As protein: CAISDRLVGEQFF.

This clonotype was recorded a few times. The rearrangement links TRBV4-3 to TRBJ1-6; D may be TRBD1 (5 bases). Germline assignment: CDR1 LGHNA and CDR2 YSLEER. Trimming shortened V by 3 bases and J by 7 bases, and 16 bases separated the two germline ends. The length of the CDR3 is 16 residues. The chain's CDR3 is CASSQEPGLRNSPLHF. CDR3 in DNA: TGCGCCAGCAGCCAGGAACCGGGACTTCGGAATTCACCCCTCCACTTT.

The chain links TRBV6-5 to TRBJ2-7, with D possibly matching TRBD1 (6 bases). From germline, CDR1 is MNHEY and CDR2 SVGAGI. This CDR3 contains 13 residues. Trimming stripped 6 bases from V and 12 bases from J, with 21 bases between. The CDR3 coding sequence is TGTGCCAGCAGACTACAGGGAATGGAGACCCTGTACTTC. Translated: CASRLQGMETLYF.

This sequence joins TRBV25-1 and TRBJ1-2, with D hard to call. The CDR3 runs to 13 residues. V lost 6 bases and J 3 bases, leaving 11 bases between the germline ends. CDR1 and CDR2 (germline): MGHDK, SYGVNS. The CDR3 DNA reads as TGTGCCAGCAGGCGAGGAGTTGACTATGGCTACACCTTC. Its protein product is CASRRGVDYGYTF.

The V call is TRBV7-6, the J call TRBJ1-1; no clear D gene. The CDR3 is 13 amino acids. Per the germline V gene, CDR1 is SGHVS and CDR2 is FNYEAQ. The V end was cut by 5 bases, the J end by 4 bases, with 11 bases between. CDR3 in DNA: TGTGCCAGCAGCCCCCCGATGAGCACTGAAGCTTTCTTT. This translates into CASSPPMSTEAFF.

Note on this clonotype: Mismatch with germline at one junction end may stem from a read error. This rearrangement joins TRBV15 to TRBJ2-1; D uncertain. The CDR3 runs to 14 residues. Germline V CDR1 and CDR2: LNHNV, YYDKDF (reference sequence). The CDR3 spells CATSEEQSWDEPFF. DNA of the CDR3: TGTGCCACCAGCGAAGAACAGTCCTGGGATGAGCCGTTCTTC.

This clonotype was detected a few times. V and J are TRBV2 and TRBJ2-1, with 7 bases lining up with TRBD1. CDR3 length equals 15 residues. Germline-derived CDR1 and CDR2 are SNHLY and FYNNEI. J gave up 8 bases and V 5 bases, and 12 bases lay outside the gene matches. CDR3 residues: CASSIGQVRLHEQFF. Here the CDR3 DNA reads TGTGCCAGCAGTATTGGACAGGTACGGTTACATGAGCAGTTCTTC.

The V call is TRBV30, the J call TRBJ1-1, with TRBD1 as a possible D gene (5 bases). The CDR3 spans 13 residues. Germline V gene data show CDR1 as GTSNPN and CDR2 as SVGIG (reference sequence). Trimming left V 3 bases short and J 5 bases short, with 13 bases between. As DNA, the CDR3 is TGTGCCTGGAGGGGATCAGGGAAAACTGAAGCTTTCTTT. Amino acid sequence: CAWRGSGKTEAFF.